A selection of T cell receptor beta chains follows, all from one sample in a study of PD-L1 blockade in urothelial cancer. TCRdb's copy holds only in-frame clones and misses some; the assay was immunoSEQ multiplex PCR. The sample shows 98,000 or so clones, around 90% of them seen only once. This sample comprised PBMCs, obtained around atezolizumab (anti-PD-L1) treatment. The source of these receptors is a man aged 60 to 75 with urothelial cancer. The CDR3 runs from the conserved cysteine through the conserved F or W. D genes are given only for firm matches. A row's size may be missing; if present it is once, few, many or a size class.

v_call: TRBV15
d_call: TRBD2
clone_size: -
j_call: TRBJ2-7
cdr3_aa: CATSSDRGLATSYEQYF
cdr3_nt: TGTGCCACCAGCAGCGACCGAGGACTAGCGACTTCCTACGAGCAGTACTTC

v_call: TRBV6-6
d_call: -
clone_size: -
j_call: TRBJ1-2
cdr3_aa: CASSTGSGYTF
cdr3_nt: TGTGCCAGCAGTACAGGGAGTGGCTACACCTTC

v_call: TRBV6-6
d_call: TRBD2
clone_size: -
j_call: TRBJ2-5
cdr3_aa: CASRTSGALETQYF
cdr3_nt: TGTGCCAGCAGGACTAGCGGGGCGTTGGAGACCCAGTACTTC

v_call: TRBV6-4
d_call: -
clone_size: -
j_call: TRBJ2-1
cdr3_aa: CASSAGGQSYNEQFF
cdr3_nt: TGTGCCAGCAGTGCGGGGGGACAATCCTACAATGAGCAGTTCTTC

v_call: TRBV28
d_call: -
clone_size: few
j_call: TRBJ1-2
cdr3_aa: CASRAGGYGYTF
cdr3_nt: TGTGCCAGCAGGGCTGGAGGCTATGGCTACACCTTC

v_call: TRBV28
d_call: TRBD1
clone_size: -
j_call: TRBJ2-3
cdr3_aa: CASRRTGLTDTQYF
cdr3_nt: TGTGCCAGCCGCCGGACAGGGCTCACAGATACGCAGTATTTT

v_call: TRBV6-5
d_call: -
clone_size: -
j_call: TRBJ1-4
cdr3_aa: CASSRQERGEKLFF
cdr3_nt: TGTGCCAGCAGCCGACAGGAACGAGGAGAAAAACTGTTTTTT

v_call: TRBV7-3
d_call: TRBD2
clone_size: -
j_call: TRBJ2-2
cdr3_aa: CASSLAIAGRGELFF
cdr3_nt: TGTGCCAGCAGCTTAGCTATAGCGGGGCGAGGGGAGCTGTTTTTT

v_call: TRBV18
d_call: TRBD1
clone_size: -
j_call: TRBJ1-5
cdr3_aa: CASSPTGGWDQPQHF
cdr3_nt: TGTGCCAGCTCGCCTACAGGGGGCTGGGATCAGCCCCAGCATTTT

v_call: TRBV18
d_call: TRBD2
clone_size: few
j_call: TRBJ2-1
cdr3_aa: CASSPGIAGDNEQFF
cdr3_nt: TGTGCCAGCTCCCCGGGAATAGCGGGGGACAATGAGCAGTTCTTC

v_call: TRBV5-1
d_call: TRBD2
clone_size: -
j_call: TRBJ2-3
cdr3_aa: CASRPSGGTDTQYF
cdr3_nt: TGCGCCAGCAGACCTAGCGGGGGGACAGATACGCAGTATTTT

v_call: TRBV7-2
d_call: -
clone_size: -
j_call: TRBJ2-5
cdr3_aa: CASSLERAQETQYF
cdr3_nt: TGTGCCAGCAGCTTAGAGCGGGCCCAAGAGACCCAGTACTTC

v_call: TRBV2
d_call: -
clone_size: once
j_call: TRBJ1-5
cdr3_aa: CASSKEAGNQPQHF
cdr3_nt: TGTGCCAGCAGTAAGGAGGCAGGCAATCAGCCCCAGCATTTT

v_call: TRBV4-3
d_call: TRBD2
clone_size: -
j_call: TRBJ2-3
cdr3_aa: CASSQARTPTSGDYTDTQYF
cdr3_nt: TGCGCCAGCAGCCAAGCTAGAACCCCGACTAGCGGGGATTACACAGATACGCAGTATTTT

v_call: TRBV30
d_call: -
clone_size: once
j_call: TRBJ2-6
cdr3_aa: CAWSETGANVLTF
cdr3_nt: TGTGCCTGGAGTGAGACAGGGGCCAACGTCCTGACTTTC

v_call: TRBV5-3
d_call: TRBD1
clone_size: -
j_call: TRBJ1-2
cdr3_aa: CARSFHPGQGAWQDGYTF
cdr3_nt: TGTGCCAGAAGCTTTCATCCGGGACAGGGGGCTTGGCAGGATGGCTACACCTTC

v_call: TRBV10-1
d_call: TRBD1
clone_size: few
j_call: TRBJ1-5
cdr3_aa: CASSDGQGRPQHF
cdr3_nt: TGCGCCAGCAGCGACGGACAGGGCCGGCCCCAGCATTTT

v_call: TRBV6-5
d_call: -
clone_size: -
j_call: TRBJ1-2
cdr3_aa: CASSPPGHPMHTF
cdr3_nt: TGTGCCAGCAGCCCCCCGGGACATCCCATGCACACCTTC

v_call: TRBV13
d_call: -
clone_size: -
j_call: TRBJ2-1
cdr3_aa: CASSSLGGASSYNEQFF
cdr3_nt: TGTGCCAGCAGCTCCCTGGGTGGAGCAAGCTCCTACAATGAGCAGTTCTTC

v_call: TRBV7-2
d_call: TRBD2
clone_size: -
j_call: TRBJ2-1
cdr3_aa: CASSLVGLAGEQFF
cdr3_nt: TGTGCCAGCAGCTTAGTTGGGTTAGCGGGGGAGCAGTTCTTC

v_call: TRBV7-8
d_call: -
clone_size: -
j_call: TRBJ2-1
cdr3_aa: CASSFSQAWEQFF
cdr3_nt: TGTGCCAGCAGCTTTAGTCAGGCATGGGAGCAGTTCTTC

v_call: TRBV18
d_call: TRBD1
clone_size: -
j_call: TRBJ2-5
cdr3_aa: CASSLWGQLRETQYF
cdr3_nt: TGTGCCAGCTCACTTTGGGGACAGCTTAGGGAGACCCAGTACTTC

v_call: TRBV15
d_call: -
clone_size: -
j_call: TRBJ2-5
cdr3_aa: CATGNRAGGETQYF
cdr3_nt: TGTGCCACCGGGAATCGTGCGGGTGGAGAGACCCAGTACTTC

v_call: TRBV18
d_call: TRBD1
clone_size: -
j_call: TRBJ1-2
cdr3_aa: CASSPETGVIRGYTF
cdr3_nt: TGTGCCAGCTCCCCCGAAACAGGGGTTATTAGAGGCTACACCTTC

v_call: TRBV7-6
d_call: -
clone_size: -
j_call: TRBJ2-1
cdr3_aa: CASSLGVPGYNEQFF
cdr3_nt: TGTGCCAGCAGCTTAGGTGTTCCCGGCTACAATGAGCAGTTCTTC

v_call: TRBV28
d_call: TRBD1
clone_size: -
j_call: TRBJ1-1
cdr3_aa: CASSTGQGKSEAFF
cdr3_nt: TGTGCCAGCAGTACGGGACAGGGGAAGTCTGAAGCTTTCTTT

v_call: TRBV28
d_call: TRBD1
clone_size: once
j_call: TRBJ2-1
cdr3_aa: CASTRTGTAYNEQFF
cdr3_nt: TGTGCCAGCACCCGGACCGGGACAGCGTACAATGAGCAGTTCTTC

v_call: TRBV30
d_call: TRBD2
clone_size: once
j_call: TRBJ2-5
cdr3_aa: CAWSDSGGAQYF
cdr3_nt: TGTGCCTGGAGTGATAGCGGGGGGGCCCAGTACTTC

v_call: TRBV6-5
d_call: -
clone_size: -
j_call: TRBJ1-2
cdr3_aa: CASSYSIGDGYTF
cdr3_nt: TGTGCCAGCAGTTACTCGATAGGGGATGGCTACACCTTC

v_call: TRBV30
d_call: -
clone_size: -
j_call: TRBJ1-2
cdr3_aa: CAWSVGQNHYGYTF
cdr3_nt: TGTGCCTGGAGTGTAGGACAGAACCACTATGGCTACACCTTC

v_call: TRBV4-2
d_call: TRBD1
clone_size: few
j_call: TRBJ2-7
cdr3_aa: CASSPQGASYEQYF
cdr3_nt: TGTGCCAGCAGCCCACAGGGGGCGTCGTACGAGCAGTACTTC

v_call: TRBV30
d_call: -
clone_size: -
j_call: TRBJ1-4
cdr3_aa: CAWSTRKAVANEKLFF
cdr3_nt: TGTGCCTGGAGTACCCGTAAGGCGGTGGCTAATGAAAAACTGTTTTTT

v_call: TRBV7-2
d_call: -
clone_size: -
j_call: TRBJ2-7
cdr3_aa: CASSSGAVISYEQYF
cdr3_nt: TGTGCCAGCAGCTCAGGGGCGGTTATCTCCTACGAGCAGTACTTC

v_call: TRBV2
d_call: -
clone_size: -
j_call: TRBJ2-1
cdr3_aa: CASSGQRNNEQFF
cdr3_nt: TGTGCCAGCAGTGGCCAGCGGAACAATGAGCAGTTCTTC

v_call: TRBV30
d_call: TRBD1
clone_size: -
j_call: TRBJ2-1
cdr3_aa: CAWSENRGFYNEQFF
cdr3_nt: TGTGCCTGGAGTGAAAACAGGGGCTTTTACAATGAGCAGTTCTTC

v_call: TRBV5-4
d_call: TRBD2
clone_size: -
j_call: TRBJ2-7
cdr3_aa: CASSRTSLSSYEQYF
cdr3_nt: TGTGCCAGCAGCAGGACTAGCCTAAGCTCCTACGAGCAGTACTTC

v_call: TRBV28
d_call: TRBD2
clone_size: -
j_call: TRBJ2-7
cdr3_aa: CASLAPAGVEQYF
cdr3_nt: TGTGCCAGCCTCGCTCCAGCGGGAGTCGAGCAGTACTTC

v_call: TRBV7-3
d_call: TRBD1
clone_size: -
j_call: TRBJ2-1
cdr3_aa: CASSLTGGVEQFF
cdr3_nt: TGTGCCAGCAGCCTTACAGGGGGTGTTGAGCAGTTCTTC

v_call: TRBV4-1
d_call: TRBD2
clone_size: -
j_call: TRBJ2-5
cdr3_aa: CASSQKGLAGDQETQYF
cdr3_nt: TGCGCCAGCAGCCAAAAGGGACTAGCGGGAGACCAAGAGACCCAGTACTTC

v_call: TRBV5-4
d_call: TRBD1
clone_size: -
j_call: TRBJ1-1
cdr3_aa: CASSPYRGRDTEAFF
cdr3_nt: TGTGCCAGCAGCCCCTACAGGGGGCGGGATACTGAAGCTTTCTTT

v_call: TRBV5-4
d_call: -
clone_size: -
j_call: TRBJ2-1
cdr3_aa: CASSLPLDEQFF
cdr3_nt: TGTGCCAGCAGCTTGCCCCTCGATGAGCAGTTCTTC

v_call: TRBV19
d_call: TRBD2
clone_size: -
j_call: TRBJ2-4
cdr3_aa: CASRLAGSTGNIQYF
cdr3_nt: TGTGCCAGTAGGCTAGCGGGATCCACGGGGAACATTCAGTACTTC

v_call: TRBV10-1
d_call: TRBD2
clone_size: -
j_call: TRBJ2-3
cdr3_aa: CASSPSGREDTQYF
cdr3_nt: TGCGCCAGCAGTCCTAGCGGGAGGGAAGATACGCAGTATTTT

v_call: TRBV5-6
d_call: TRBD1
clone_size: -
j_call: TRBJ1-3
cdr3_aa: CASSTGTVGRNTIYF
cdr3_nt: TGTGCCAGCAGCACCGGGACAGTTGGTAGAAACACCATATATTTT

v_call: TRBV5-1
d_call: TRBD2
clone_size: -
j_call: TRBJ2-1
cdr3_aa: CASSFSSGKGNEQFF
cdr3_nt: TGCGCCAGCAGTTTCTCTAGCGGGAAGGGAAATGAGCAGTTCTTC

v_call: TRBV7-7
d_call: -
clone_size: -
j_call: TRBJ2-3
cdr3_aa: CASSLARVLITDTQYF
cdr3_nt: TGTGCTAGCAGCTTAGCGCGGGTTTTGATAACGGATACGCAGTATTTT

v_call: TRBV19
d_call: -
clone_size: -
j_call: TRBJ1-2
cdr3_aa: CASRPGHLNYGYTF
cdr3_nt: TGTGCCAGTAGGCCGGGACACCTTAACTATGGCTACACCTTC

v_call: TRBV5-1
d_call: TRBD2
clone_size: -
j_call: TRBJ2-2
cdr3_aa: CASSRRLAATGELFF
cdr3_nt: TGCGCCAGCAGCCGCCGCCTAGCGGCCACCGGGGAGCTGTTTTTT

v_call: TRBV5-1
d_call: -
clone_size: -
j_call: TRBJ2-7
cdr3_aa: CASSLVSGVETYEQYF
cdr3_nt: TGCGCCAGCAGCTTGGTTTCGGGGGTAGAGACCTACGAGCAGTACTTC

v_call: TRBV5-6
d_call: -
clone_size: -
j_call: TRBJ2-1
cdr3_aa: CASSLGLYGNEQFF
cdr3_nt: TGTGCCAGCAGCTTGGGTCTCTACGGGAATGAGCAGTTCTTC

v_call: TRBV5-1
d_call: -
clone_size: once
j_call: TRBJ2-5
cdr3_aa: CASSVRQHQETQYF
cdr3_nt: TGCGCCAGCAGCGTACGACAGCACCAAGAGACCCAGTACTTC

v_call: TRBV6-4
d_call: -
clone_size: few
j_call: TRBJ2-3
cdr3_aa: CASSVEAGTDTQYF
cdr3_nt: TGTGCCAGCAGTGTAGAGGCGGGCACAGATACGCAGTATTTT

v_call: TRBV7-9
d_call: TRBD1
clone_size: -
j_call: TRBJ2-2
cdr3_aa: CASSLARGQGFTGELFF
cdr3_nt: TGTGCCAGCAGCTTAGCGAGGGGACAGGGGTTCACCGGGGAGCTGTTTTTT

v_call: TRBV7-9
d_call: TRBD1
clone_size: -
j_call: TRBJ1-1
cdr3_aa: CASSSTDWRSRTGLAQAFF
cdr3_nt: TGTGCCAGCAGCTCTACAGACTGGAGGTCCCGGACAGGGCTTGCTCAAGCTTTCTTT

v_call: TRBV29-1
d_call: TRBD2
clone_size: -
j_call: TRBJ2-3
cdr3_aa: CSGSVGGRSTDTQYF
cdr3_nt: TGCAGCGGAAGTGTCGGGGGGAGAAGCACAGATACGCAGTATTTT

v_call: TRBV5-4
d_call: -
clone_size: -
j_call: TRBJ1-1
cdr3_aa: CASSTYRRELNTEAFF
cdr3_nt: TGTGCCAGCAGTACATACCGCAGGGAACTGAACACTGAAGCTTTCTTT

v_call: TRBV4-3
d_call: TRBD2
clone_size: -
j_call: TRBJ2-3
cdr3_aa: CASSQDGRGAADTQYF
cdr3_nt: TGCGCCAGCAGCCAAGACGGGCGGGGGGCGGCAGATACGCAGTATTTT